One and the same sample provided the 23 T cell receptor beta chains below, sequenced in a study of shared clonotypes between healthy human individuals. TCRdb's copy holds only in-frame clones and misses some; the assay was immunoSEQ multiplex PCR. The data contain about 2.4 million clones, under 95% of them seen just once; the ten biggest clones take up 0.36%. Sequenced input: naive CD4+ T cells from PBMCs. Subset reported: CD45RA+ positively selected. These receptors all stem from a man aged 18 to 30 in good health. Some clones in this sample may be carry-over from other donors' samples.

The CDR3 spells CASSDRYYGYTF. CDR3 coding DNA: TGTGCCAGCAGTGACCGATACTATGGCTACACCTTC. The chain is built from TRBV27 and TRBJ1-2; no clear D gene. CDR1 is MNHEY and CDR2 is SMNVEV in the germline V gene (reference sequence). V lost 5 bases to trimming and J lost 3 bases, with 7 bases between them. This CDR3 comprises 12 residues.

This chain uses TRBV7-2 with TRBJ2-2, with no clear D. Trimming removed 4 bases from V and 3 bases from J, with 12 bases in between. The CDR3 runs to 15 residues. From germline, CDR1 is SGHTA and CDR2 FQGNSA. The CDR3 reads CASSSVEWDTGELFF. CDR3 bases: TGTGCCAGCAGCTCCGTTGAATGGGACACCGGGGAGCTGTTTTTT. Variable domain in full (rest from reference TRBV7-2 and TRBJ2-2): GAGVSQSPSNKVTEKGKDVELRCDPISGHTALYWYRQSLGQGLEFLIYFQGNSAPDKSGLPSDRFSAERTGGSVSTLTIQRTQQEDSAVYLCASSSVEWDTGELFFGEGSRLTVL.

The V call is TRBV6-4, the J call TRBJ1-2, with TRBD1 matching over 12 bases. The CDR3 covers 17 residues. With 4 bases clipped from V and 3 bases from J, the junction kept 9 bases outside the gene matches. Germline V CDR1 and CDR2: MRHNA, SNTAGT. CDR3 sequence reads: CASSATGGTGGHYGYTF. CDR3 sequence (DNA): TGTGCCAGCAGTGCAACTGGCGGGACAGGGGGCCACTATGGCTACACCTTC.

The chain carries TRBV7-9 and TRBJ1-2; a weak D match, TRBD1 (6 bases). Looked up from germline, CDR1 is SEHNR and CDR2 is FQNEAQ (reference sequence). The CDR3 totals 14 residues. Trimming took 3 bases from V and 4 from J, leaving 12 bases between them. CDR3 residues: CASSFFQQGYGYTF. In DNA form, the CDR3 reads TGTGCCAGCAGCTTTTTTCAACAGGGCTATGGCTACACCTTC.

The chain has TRBV28 and TRBJ2-1; 9 bases are shared with TRBD1. Trimming took 2 bases from V and 12 from J; bases not matched to a gene: 14. Germline V gene data show CDR1 as MDHEN and CDR2 as SYDVKM. The CDR3 runs to 16 residues. DNA of the CDR3: TGTGCCAGCAGTTTAGTTCGCCCGGGACAGGGATTTATGCAGTTCTTC. It codes for CASSLVRPGQGFMQFF.

This clone was counted once. This chain connects TRBV4-1 to TRBJ2-5; 7 bases are a match to TRBD1. The J call may be in error: the DNA end matches TRBJ2-7 better. This CDR3 comprises 15 residues. Germline assignment: CDR1 MGHRA and CDR2 YSYEKL. The CDR3 coding sequence is TGCGCCAGCAGCCGACAGGGACAGAGGGACTACGAGCAGTACTTC. Translating it yields CASSRQGQRDYEQYF.

Comments on this clone: Other DNA sequences in the same sample also yield this CDR3. This sequence joins TRBV14 and TRBJ2-2, with D possibly called TRBD1 or TRBD2 (5 bases each). Between the trimmed V and J ends, which lost 5 bases and 4 bases, there was a span of 20 bases. Per the germline V gene, CDR1 is SGHDN and CDR2 is FVKESK. The CDR3 sequence is 17 residues long. DNA for the CDR3: TGTGCCAGCAGCTCCCTAGGTGGGACCCAAGGCACCGGGGAGCTGTTTTTT. This gives the protein CASSSLGGTQGTGELFF. The complete variable domain, with remaining parts taken from reference TRBV14 and TRBJ2-2, reads EAGVTQFPSHSVIEKGQTVTLRCDPISGHDNLYWYRRVMGKEIKFLLHFVKESKQDESGMPNNRFLAERTGGTYSTLKVQPAELEDSGVYFCASSSLGGTQGTGELFFGEGSRLTVL.

This chain connects TRBV18 to TRBJ1-3; 12 positions agree with TRBD1. The J segment lost 4 bases and the V segment lost 5 bases, leaving 12 bases of the junction unmatched. This CDR3 region has 18 residues. CDR1 is KGHSH, CDR2 LQKENI, per germline. The CDR3 coding sequence is TGTGCCAGCTCAAACCTTCCGGGACAGGGGGCGGAAGGAAACACCATATATTTT. This codes for CASSNLPGQGAEGNTIYF.

This clone was counted a single time. This sequence joins TRBV25-1 and TRBJ2-7; TRBD2 matches at 7 bases. V trimming: 1 base; J trimming: 3 bases; junction bases outside the gene matches: 6. The germline gives CDR1 MGHDK, CDR2 SYGVNS. The CDR3 is 15 amino acids. The CDR3 loop is CASSEFASGVYEQYF. The CDR3 DNA is TGTGCCAGCAGTGAATTCGCTAGCGGAGTCTACGAGCAGTACTTC.

CDR3 nucleotide sequence: TGTGCCAGCAGCTTGATAGCGGAAGCCTACAATGAGCAGTTCTTC. This translates into CASSLIAEAYNEQFF. The chain recombines TRBV5-5 with TRBJ2-1; D possibly corresponds to TRBD2 (6 bases). The germline V and J ends were trimmed by 1 base and 2 bases, with 10 bases remaining between them. Germline V gene data show CDR1 as SGHKS and CDR2 as YYEKEE (reference sequence). The CDR3 has 15 residues.

The chain is built from TRBV6-1 and TRBJ1-1, with D possibly matching TRBD1 (6 bases). Trimming removed 8 bases at V and 1 base at J, with 14 bases between. The CDR3 consists of 14 residues. Germline V gene sequence: CDR1 MNHNS, CDR2 SASEGT. CDR3 nucleotide sequence: TGTGCCAGCGCGAGTCCGGGACAGAACACTGAAGCTTTCTTT. It is translated as CASASPGQNTEAFF.

This chain joins TRBV19 and TRBJ2-7; 8 bases align to TRBD1. Germline CDR1 reads LNHDA; CDR2 reads SQIVND (reference sequence). The CDR3 is 14 amino acids. The V and J ends lost 3 bases and 7 bases, in that order; junction bases with no gene match: 8. CDR3 amino acids: CASSIRTGLREQYF. The CDR3 DNA reads as TGTGCCAGTAGTATCCGGACAGGGTTGAGAGAGCAGTACTTC.

This rearrangement joins TRBV30 to TRBJ2-7, with TRBD2 matching over 13 bases. The germline V gene has CDR1 GTSNPN and CDR2 SVGIG (reference sequence). V gave up 2 bases and J gave up 5 bases; unmatched junction bases: 3. This CDR3 spans 14 amino acids. This CDR3 is CAWSLGLAGNEQYF. CDR3 sequence (DNA): TGTGCCTGGAGTTTGGGACTAGCGGGAAACGAGCAGTACTTC.

This chain uses TRBV10-1 with TRBJ2-3; no clear D. Germline V gives CDR1 WNHNN, CDR2 SYGVQD (reference sequence). The CDR3 length is 13 residues. Trimming removed 4 bases from V and 6 bases from J, with 11 bases in between. The DNA of the CDR3 is TGCGCCAGCAGTGCTATCTTTGGCGATACGCAGTATTTT. This sequence encodes CASSAIFGDTQYF.

CDR3 sequence (DNA): TGTGCCTGGAGTGCCAAGGACAGGACTCCTTCACCCCTCCACTTT. It encodes CAWSAKDRTPSPLHF. V usage is TRBV30 and J usage is TRBJ1-6, with TRBD1 identical over 7 bases. The V gene end was trimmed by 1 base and the J gene end by 9 bases; junction bases not matched to a gene: 9. Germline values: CDR1 GTSNPN, CDR2 SVGIG (reference sequence). The CDR3 is made up of 15 amino acids.

The chain joins TRBV6-1 to TRBJ1-4; 8 nucleotides match TRBD1. This CDR3 spans 14 amino acids. The J segment lost 7 bases and the V segment lost 8 bases, leaving 9 bases of the junction unmatched. Looked up from germline, CDR1 is MNHNS and CDR2 is SASEGT. Written as DNA, the CDR3 is TGTGCCAGCTCCCCCCGGGACAGGATTGAAAAACTGTTTTTT. Protein product: CASSPRDRIEKLFF.

The chain combines TRBV7-9 with TRBJ1-5, with 8 bases lining up with TRBD1. This CDR3 comprises 15 residues. The germline V gene has CDR1 SEHNR and CDR2 FQNEAQ (reference sequence). Trimming removed 1 base from V and 5 bases from J; junction bases left unmatched: 4. CDR3 region: CASSLEGQEYQPQHF. The CDR3 DNA follows: TGTGCCAGCAGCTTAGAGGGACAGGAATATCAGCCCCAGCATTTT.

This chain uses TRBV7-2 with TRBJ2-7, with 12 nucleotides matching TRBD2. The CDR3 is made up of 18 amino acids. Germline assignment: CDR1 SGHTA and CDR2 FQGNSA. V shed 3 bases, J shed 3 bases, and the junction held 12 bases outside the gene matches. CDR3 sequence reads: CASSFSWRSSGRVYEQYF. The CDR3 coding sequence is TGTGCCAGCAGCTTCTCTTGGCGGTCTAGCGGGAGGGTCTACGAGCAGTACTTC.

The CDR3 loop reads CASRAGQGTYEQYF. CDR3 in DNA: TGTGCCAGCAGGGCGGGACAGGGGACCTACGAGCAGTACTTC. The chain couples TRBV28 to TRBJ2-7; 10 bases map to TRBD1. J lost 2 bases, V lost 6 bases, and 4 bases had no gene match. The CDR3 contains 14 residues. Germline CDR1 is MDHEN and CDR2 is SYDVKM.

In this sample, this clone turned up a few times. Different DNA sequences within this sample yield the same CDR3. V and J are TRBV7-2 and TRBJ2-2; TRBD1 might be the D (6 bases). The CDR3 consists of 14 residues. The germline gives CDR1 SGHTA, CDR2 FQGNSA. V was shortened by 5 bases and J by 2 bases, with 9 bases between the two germline ends. The CDR3 DNA sequence: TGTGCCAGCAGCCTGGACAGAAACACCGGGGAGCTGTTTTTT. Protein sequence: CASSLDRNTGELFF.

The chain has TRBV9 and TRBJ2-3; D gene uncertain. Trimming stripped 3 bases from V and 0 bases from J, with 8 bases between. Germline loops: CDR1 SGDLS, CDR2 YYNGEE. The CDR3 spans 14 residues. The CDR3 spells CASSDYSSTDTQYF. CDR3 in DNA: TGTGCCAGCAGCGACTACTCTAGCACAGATACGCAGTATTTT.

The J gene is TRBJ1-1, the V gene TRBV19, with D tentatively TRBD1 (6 bases). Germline CDR1 reads LNHDA; CDR2 reads SQIVND (reference sequence). The CDR3 has 12 residues. V lost 3 bases, J lost 8 bases, and 10 bases lay in between. CDR3 sequence (DNA): TGTGCCAGTAGTATCCTCGACAGGGAAGCTTTCTTT. It specifies CASSILDREAFF.

In the case of this clone: Other DNA sequences in the sample encode the same CDR3. This chain uses TRBV28 with TRBJ2-1; D remains ambiguous. This CDR3 is 14 amino acids long. Per germline, CDR1 MDHEN and CDR2 SYDVKM. Trimming shortened V by 6 bases and J by 3 bases, and 12 bases separated the two germline ends. CDR3: CASRPPGVYNEQFF. CDR3 sequence (DNA): TGTGCCAGCAGACCGCCCGGAGTCTACAATGAGCAGTTCTTC.